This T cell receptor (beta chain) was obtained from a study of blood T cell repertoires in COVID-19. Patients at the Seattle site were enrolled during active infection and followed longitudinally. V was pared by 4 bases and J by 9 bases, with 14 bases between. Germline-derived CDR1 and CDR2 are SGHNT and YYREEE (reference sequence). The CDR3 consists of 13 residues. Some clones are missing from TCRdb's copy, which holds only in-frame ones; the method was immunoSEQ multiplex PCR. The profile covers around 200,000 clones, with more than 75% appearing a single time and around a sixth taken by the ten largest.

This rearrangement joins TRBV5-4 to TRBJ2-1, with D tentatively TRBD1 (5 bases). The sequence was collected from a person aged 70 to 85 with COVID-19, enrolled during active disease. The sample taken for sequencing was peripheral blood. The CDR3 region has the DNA TGTGCCAGCAGCAGCCCAGGGCGAGGTGAGCAGTTCTTC. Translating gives CASSSPGRGEQFF.